These 15 T cell receptor beta chains originate from one sample sequenced in a study of cytotoxic CD8 clonotypes in ibrutinib-treated CLL (dated by TCRdb to about 2021). The library relied on the immunoSEQ multiplex PCR assay. The table was pulled from immuneACCESS by TCRdb, which kept in-frame rearrangements only. Such tables lose some clones; where checked, under half of the loss comes from unresolved V genes, and the rest has no known cause. This sample comprises over 120,000 clones, 75% to 85% of them detected only once. The top ten hold about 7.4% of the sample. The source was PBMCs, collected after 36 months of ibrutinib treatment. These receptors all stem from a human donor with chronic lymphocytic leukemia.

Turning to this clone: This specimen includes other DNA sequences encoding the same CDR3. V is TRBV2 and J is TRBJ1-4, with a tentative D call TRBD1 (5 bases). The CDR3 length is 15 residues. The V end was cut by 4 bases, the J end by 8 bases, with 17 bases between. The germline V gene encodes CDR1 SNHLY and CDR2 FYNNEI. The CDR3, as DNA: TGTGCCAGCAGTGTCGGGCTCAACCAGGGAGAAAAACTGTTTTTT. Its protein product is CASSVGLNQGEKLFF. Using reference TRBV2 and TRBJ1-4 for the parts outside the CDR3, the full variable domain is EPEVTQTPSHQVTQMGQEVILRCVPISNHLYFYWYRQILGQKVEFLVSFYNNEISEKSEIFDDQFSVERPDGSNFTLKIRSTKLEDSAMYFCASSVGLNQGEKLFFGSGTQLSVL.

The chain joins TRBV29-1 to TRBJ1-1; D unresolved. The CDR3 contains 14 residues. Trimming left V 0 bases short and J 5 bases short, with 13 bases between. Germline lookup yields CDR1 SQVTM and CDR2 ANQGSEA. CDR3 nucleotide sequence: TGCAGCGTTGAAGATCTTTTGTTTGGGACTGAAGCTTTCTTT. Amino acid sequence: CSVEDLLFGTEAFF.

The chain has TRBV30 and TRBJ1-2; no clear D. Deletions cut 2 bases from V and 2 bases from J, with 6 bases between. CDR1 and CDR2 (germline): GTSNPN, SVGIG (reference sequence). There are 12 residues in the CDR3. For the CDR3, the DNA is TGTGCCTGGAGTAGCGGAAACTATGGCTACACCTTC. It codes for CAWSSGNYGYTF.

The chain employs TRBV7-9 and TRBJ2-1; 7 nucleotides line up with TRBD2. CDR1 is SEHNR and CDR2 is FQNEAQ in the germline V gene (reference sequence). The ends lost 3 bases at V and 2 bases at J; junction bases unmatched: 4. The CDR3 extends over 15 amino acids. The CDR3 DNA follows: TGTGCCAGCAGCTTCGCGGGGGACGCCTACAATGAGCAGTTCTTC. Encoded protein: CASSFAGDAYNEQFF.

This chain uses TRBV2 with TRBJ1-2; 9 bases map to TRBD1. This CDR3 has 14 residues. The trim removed 8 bases at V and 4 bases at J, leaving 8 bases unmatched. CDR1 SNHLY and CDR2 FYNNEI come from the germline V gene. This CDR3 reads CASANRGRFYGYTF. CDR3 in DNA: TGTGCCAGCGCCAACAGGGGGCGCTTCTATGGCTACACCTTC.

This clone has just a few counts. The rearrangement links TRBV19 to TRBJ2-7, with D perhaps TRBD1 (6 bases). Germline values: CDR1 LNHDA, CDR2 SQIVND (reference sequence). The V and J ends lost 7 bases and 3 bases respectively, with 13 bases between them. The CDR3 runs 13 residues. The CDR3 DNA reads as TGTGCCAGTAACACAGGGAAAGGCTACGAGCAGTACTTC. Residues: CASNTGKGYEQYF.

The table lists this clone with a few counts. DNA for the CDR3: TGTGCCAGCAGTTACATCAGCTCCTACGAGCAGTACTTC. Translating gives CASSYISSYEQYF. The chain is built from TRBV6-5 and TRBJ2-7; D is ambiguous. CDR1 MNHEY and CDR2 SVGAGI come from the germline V gene. The CDR3 covers 13 residues. V gave up 2 bases and J gave up 0 bases, with 5 bases separating them.

The V gene is TRBV9, the J gene TRBJ1-1; weak D call: TRBD1 (5 bases). Germline CDR1 is SGDLS and CDR2 is YYNGEE. Trimming removed 2 bases at V and 6 bases at J, with 11 bases between. The CDR3 contains 13 residues. CDR3 sequence reads: CASSVQGSSEAFF. The CDR3 DNA is TGTGCCAGCAGCGTCCAGGGATCCTCTGAAGCTTTCTTT.

The V and J genes are TRBV27 and TRBJ2-1; possibly TRBD1 or TRBD2 for D (5 bases each). Germline CDR1 and CDR2: MNHEY and SMNVEV (reference sequence). The V end lost 6 bases, the J end lost 9 bases, and 12 bases lay between the germline ends. This CDR3 spans 12 amino acids. The CDR3 coding sequence is TGTGCCAGCAGGAAGGGACGGGGTGAGCAGTTCTTC. Amino acids: CASRKGRGEQFF.

The chain recombines TRBV4-1 with TRBJ2-3; D call uncertain. V was pared by 3 bases and J by 1 base, with 8 bases between. The CDR3 runs to 14 residues. The germline V gene encodes CDR1 MGHRA and CDR2 YSYEKL. The CDR3 sequence: CASSHWSGTDTQYF. The CDR3 DNA follows: TGCGCCAGCAGCCACTGGTCAGGCACAGATACGCAGTATTTT.

This clone occurred a few times. The chain combines TRBV30 with TRBJ1-1; D possibly corresponds to TRBD1 (6 bases). Germline V gene sequence: CDR1 GTSNPN, CDR2 SVGIG (reference sequence). This CDR3 comprises 13 residues. Trimming took 2 bases from V and 6 from J, leaving 13 bases between them. The CDR3 DNA follows: TGTGCCTGGAGTCGACAGGTTAAGTCTGAAGCTTTCTTT. The encoded protein is CAWSRQVKSEAFF.

The V gene is TRBV19, the J gene TRBJ1-1; perhaps TRBD1 as D (6 bases). Trimming removed 1 base at V and 4 bases at J, with 13 bases between. CDR1 LNHDA and CDR2 SQIVND come from the germline V gene (reference sequence). There are 15 residues in the CDR3. CDR3 sequence (DNA): TGTGCCAGTAGTATAGGGGTCAGGGGTGGCACTGAAGCTTTCTTT. Its protein product is CASSIGVRGGTEAFF.

The rearrangement links TRBV11-2 to TRBJ1-1, with D possibly matching TRBD1 (5 bases). CDR1 SGHAT and CDR2 FQNNGV come from the germline V gene. The germline V and J ends were trimmed by 5 bases and 1 base, with 17 bases remaining between them. There are 16 residues in the CDR3. The CDR3 DNA follows: TGTGCCAGCAGCCCCAGATCGGGGCACGGGAACACTGAAGCTTTCTTT. Protein sequence: CASSPRSGHGNTEAFF.

The genes are TRBV5-4 and TRBJ2-3; D unresolved. CDR1 and CDR2 from the germline V gene are SGHNT and YYREEE (reference sequence). V lost 2 bases to trimming and J lost 2 bases, with 9 bases between them. The CDR3 totals 14 residues. CDR3 bases: TGTGCCAGCAGCTTACGTACCCCCACAGATACGCAGTATTTT. Encoded protein: CASSLRTPTDTQYF. The whole variable domain, remainder taken from reference TRBV5-4 and TRBJ2-3, is ETGVTQSPTHLIKTRGQQVTLRCSSQSGHNTVSWYQQALGQGPQFIFQYYREEENGRGNFPPRFSGLQFPNYSSELNVNALELDDSALYLCASSLRTPTDTQYFGPGTRLTVL.

The sample holds one count of this clone. The V gene is TRBV4-1, the J gene TRBJ2-2; possibly TRBD1 or TRBD2 for D (6 bases each). Trimming pared 8 bases from V and 0 bases from J, leaving 16 bases between. The CDR3 loop spans 16 amino acids. CDR1 is MGHRA, CDR2 YSYEKL, per germline. DNA for the CDR3: TGCGCCAGCGGAGGGTGGGGGGCGCCGAACACCGGGGAGCTGTTTTTT. This translates into CASGGWGAPNTGELFF.